The next 29 T cell receptor beta chains were all read from a single sample in a study of T cell clonotyping in hematopoietic cell transplantation. Profiled with immunoSEQ multiplex PCR; TCRdb holds only in-frame clones, not every one. The repertoire holds 13,000 or so clones, with approximately 68% as singletons. The specimen comprised peripheral blood mononuclear cells, sampled 180 days after allogeneic stem cell transplant. Receptors were obtained from a male patient in his sixties or seventies who had an allogeneic stem cell transplant from an unrelated donor, so the T cells may come from the graft donor. Some clones in this sample may be carry-over from other donors' samples.

The chain couples TRBV19 to TRBJ1-3, with D maybe TRBD1 (5 bases). The V end was cut by 10 bases, the J end by 0 bases, with 19 bases between. There are 16 residues in the CDR3. Germline V CDR1 and CDR2: LNHDA, SQIVND (reference sequence). The CDR3 DNA reads TGTGCCACCACGCGGGGACGTTTTTCCTCTGGAAACACCATATATTTT. Translated, it gives CATTRGRFSSGNTIYF. Full variable domain (remainder filled in from reference TRBV19 and TRBJ1-3): DGGITQSPKYLFRKEGQNVTLSCEQNLNHDAMYWYRQDPGQGLRLIYYSQIVNDFQKGDIAEGYSVSREKKESFPLTVTSAQKNPTAFYLCATTRGRFSSGNTIYFGEGSWLTVV.

The V gene is TRBV5-6, the J gene TRBJ2-7; D not resolved. V dropped 5 bases and J dropped 0 bases, with 12 bases sitting between them. Germline V lookup: CDR1 SGHDT, CDR2 YYEEEE. This CDR3 is built from 14 residues. Here the CDR3 reads CASSDPPASYEQYF. For the CDR3, the DNA is TGTGCCAGCAGTGACCCCCCCGCCTCCTACGAGCAGTACTTC. Variable domain in full (rest from reference TRBV5-6 and TRBJ2-7): DAGVTQSPTHLIKTRGQQVTLRCSPKSGHDTVSWYQQALGQGPQFIFQYYEEEERQRGNFPDRFSGHQFPNYSSELNVNALLLGDSALYLCASSDPPASYEQYFGPGTRLTVT.

V is TRBV5-6 and J is TRBJ2-3; D gene uncertain. The CDR3 is made up of 16 amino acids. V was cut by 3 bases and J by 4 bases, with 18 bases left in between. Germline values: CDR1 SGHDT, CDR2 YYEEEE. In DNA form, the CDR3 reads TGTGCCAGCAGCTCCCGGCCTAGTCAAACCTCAGATACGCAGTATTTT. Its translation: CASSSRPSQTSDTQYF.

This clone was observed once. The chain carries TRBV4-1 and TRBJ1-1; D might be TRBD1 (5 bases). Germline assignment: CDR1 MGHRA and CDR2 YSYEKL. The CDR3 runs to 14 residues. V was pared by 6 bases and J by 1 base, with 12 bases between. CDR3 nucleotide sequence: TGCGCCAGCAGACCCGGGGGGTGGAACACTGAAGCTTTCTTT. Translating it yields CASRPGGWNTEAFF.

This clone has a single count. The chain joins TRBV19 to TRBJ1-2; D gene ambiguous. CDR3 length equals 11 residues. V shed 9 bases and J shed 0 bases, with 5 bases lying between them. From germline, CDR1 is LNHDA and CDR2 SQIVND (reference sequence). The DNA for the CDR3 is TGTGCCAGCGGGACTAACTATGGCTACACCTTC. It translates to CASGTNYGYTF.

Only one count was recorded for this clone. CDR3 nucleotides: TGTGCCAGCAGTTATATGGGGGGCGCATCTAGTGGCTACACCTTC. This encodes CASSYMGGASSGYTF. This sequence joins TRBV6-6 and TRBJ1-2; D is possibly TRBD1 (6 bases). CDR3 size: 15 residues. V lost 3 bases and J lost 7, with 18 bases in between. The germline V gene encodes CDR1 MNHNY and CDR2 SVGAGI (reference sequence).

The V and J genes are TRBV29-1 and TRBJ2-7, with a tentative D call TRBD2 (6 bases). The CDR3 has 11 residues. With 4 bases removed from V and 9 bases from J, the gap between germline ends came to 13 bases. Germline V gene sequence: CDR1 SQVTM, CDR2 ANQGSEA. CDR3 DNA: TGCAGCGTTGGACGGGGGAAAGGGCAGTACTTC. This gives the protein CSVGRGKGQYF.

The J gene is TRBJ2-6, the V gene TRBV14; D is unclear. This CDR3 contains 13 residues. Trimming left V 5 bases short and J 1 base short, with 3 bases between. The V gene's germline CDR1 is SGHDN and CDR2 FVKESK. CDR3 residues: CASSESGANVLTF. CDR3 nucleotide sequence: TGTGCCAGCAGCGAGTCTGGGGCCAACGTCCTGACTTTC.

This rearrangement joins TRBV12-1 to TRBJ1-2. TRBV12-1 is noted as a pseudogene. The CDR3 consists of 12 residues. DNA for the CDR3: TGTGCCAGCCCCAATATCTACCATGGCTACACCTTC. It codes for CASPNIYHGYTF.

The CDR3 DNA reads as TGTGCCAGTAATGCGGGACGCGGCCAGCCCCAGCATTTT. Amino acid sequence: CASNAGRGQPQHF. This chain connects TRBV19 to TRBJ1-5; weak D call: TRBD1 (5 bases). This CDR3 has 13 amino acids. The germline CDR1 and CDR2 sequences are LNHDA and SQIVND (reference sequence). V dropped 7 bases and J dropped 7 bases, with 14 bases sitting between them. The complete variable domain, with remaining parts taken from reference TRBV19 and TRBJ1-5, reads DGGITQSPKYLFRKEGQNVTLSCEQNLNHDAMYWYRQDPGQGLRLIYYSQIVNDFQKGDIAEGYSVSREKKESFPLTVTSAQKNPTAFYLCASNAGRGQPQHFGDGTRLSIL.

The chain links TRBV6-4 to TRBJ2-2, with TRBD1 matching 10 bases. CDR3 size: 15 residues. The ends lost 7 bases at V and 5 bases at J; junction bases unmatched: 7. Germline V gene data show CDR1 as MRHNA and CDR2 as SNTAGT. Written as DNA, the CDR3 is TGTGCCAGCAAAAACGGGACAGGGGATACCGGGGAGCTGTTTTTT. This codes for CASKNGTGDTGELFF.

This clone has a handful of counts. The chain has TRBV6-5 and TRBJ1-6; no clear D gene. Per germline, CDR1 MNHEY and CDR2 SVGAGI. Trimming took off 0 bases at V and 4 bases at J, with 7 bases between the two ends. The CDR3 totals 15 residues. The CDR3 DNA reads TGTGCCAGCAGTTACTCGGGCGATTATAATTCACCCCTCCACTTT. As protein: CASSYSGDYNSPLHF.

J is TRBJ2-1 and V is TRBV4-1; D remains unclear. Germline V gene lookup returns CDR1 MGHRA and CDR2 YSYEKL. Trimming pared 8 bases from V and 6 bases from J, leaving 8 bases between. The CDR3 contains 11 residues. In DNA form, the CDR3 reads TGCGCCAGCCGACTGACCAATGAGCAGTTCTTC. Encoded protein: CASRLTNEQFF.

This clone was seen a handful of times. The J gene is TRBJ2-7, the V gene TRBV5-1, with 7 bases aligning to TRBD2. The ends lost 7 bases at V and 4 bases at J; junction bases unmatched: 14. This CDR3 region has 15 residues. Germline V lookup: CDR1 SGHRS, CDR2 YFSETQ. CDR3 protein: CASGTGTTTSYEQYF. The CDR3 nucleotides are TGCGCCAGCGGAACCGGGACTACGACCTCTTACGAGCAGTACTTC.

J is TRBJ1-1 and V is TRBV20-1, with unresolved D. CDR3 length: 11 amino acids. Germline CDR1 and CDR2: DFQATT and SNEGSKA (reference sequence). The DNA for the CDR3 is TGCAGGGCCCCCTCGAGCACTGAAGCTTTCTTT. Translated, it gives CRAPSSTEAFF.

Concerning this clone itself: The germline gene is not matched at one end of the junction; a read error may be the cause. The chain links TRBV30 to TRBJ1-2; no clear D. Germline CDR1 is GTSNPN and CDR2 is SVGIG (reference sequence). This CDR3 comprises 13 residues. The CDR3 region has the DNA TGTGCCTGGAGCCCTCGCCTCGGGCGCGCATATTCTTTC. Amino acid sequence: CAWSPRLGRAYSF.

V is TRBV14 and J is TRBJ2-1, with D possibly being TRBD1 (5 bases). Germline-derived CDR1 and CDR2 are SGHDN and FVKESK. Trimming pared 3 bases from V and 10 bases from J, leaving 13 bases between. CDR3 length: 13 amino acids. Here the CDR3 DNA reads TGTGCCAGCAGCCAGCAGGGTTACGGGGAGCAGTTCTTC. Translated: CASSQQGYGEQFF.

V and J are TRBV2 and TRBJ2-7; a possible D gene is TRBD1 (6 bases). Looked up from germline, CDR1 is SNHLY and CDR2 is FYNNEI. The V gene lost 8 bases and the J gene lost 3 bases, with 11 bases spanning the gap. CDR3 length equals 12 residues. The CDR3, as DNA: TGTGCCAGCGGCAGAGGGGGCTACGAGCAGTACTTC. This codes for CASGRGGYEQYF.

This clone was counted a single time. The chain combines TRBV30 with TRBJ1-1; tentative D call: TRBD1 (5 bases). Trimming shortened V by 2 bases and J by 5 bases, and 9 bases separated the two germline ends. The germline V gene encodes CDR1 GTSNPN and CDR2 SVGIG (reference sequence). The CDR3 runs to 12 residues. CDR3 nucleotides: TGTGCCTGGAGTCAGGGCTGGACTGAAGCTTTCTTT. Its translation: CAWSQGWTEAFF.

This chain links TRBV19 with TRBJ1-4, with 7 nucleotides matching TRBD1. The ends lost 3 bases at V and 8 bases at J; junction bases unmatched: 9. The CDR3 is made up of 15 amino acids. CDR1 is LNHDA and CDR2 is SQIVND in the germline V gene (reference sequence). CDR3 bases: TGTGCCAGTAGTATGTCTGGACAGGTCGGGGAAAAACTGTTTTTT. Its translation is CASSMSGQVGEKLFF.

The chain has TRBV28 and TRBJ1-5; tentatively, D is TRBD1 (5 bases). CDR3 length equals 16 residues. Germline values: CDR1 MDHEN, CDR2 SYDVKM. The V and J ends lost 5 bases and 0 bases respectively, with 14 bases between them. CDR3 nucleotide sequence: TGTGCCAGCAGTAACCTGTGGGGGTCTAGCAATCAGCCCCAGCATTTT. The encoded protein is CASSNLWGSSNQPQHF.

This clone appeared a few times. The chain carries TRBV19 and TRBJ1-2; no clear D gene. Germline V gene data show CDR1 as LNHDA and CDR2 as SQIVND (reference sequence). V was clipped by 5 bases and J by 4 bases, with 11 bases between them. The CDR3 totals 13 residues. The CDR3: CASSRGWGYGYTF. The CDR3 nucleotides are TGTGCCAGTAGTCGGGGATGGGGCTATGGCTACACCTTC.

This clone was counted only a few times. The chain employs TRBV4-1 and TRBJ2-3; D gene ambiguous. Germline assignment: CDR1 MGHRA and CDR2 YSYEKL. The CDR3 has 15 amino acids. V shed 0 bases and J shed 0 bases, with 7 bases lying between them. CDR3 in DNA: TGCGCCAGCAGCCAAGAGGGCAGTAGCACAGATACGCAGTATTTT. This gives the protein CASSQEGSSTDTQYF.

This clone was seen a single time. One end of the junction fails to match germline, which may point to a read error. The rearrangement joins TRBV9 to TRBJ2-7, with 7 bases fitting TRBD2. Germline-derived CDR1 and CDR2 are SGDLS and YYNGEE. The CDR3 runs to 14 residues. The CDR3 here is CASSEGGSSYEQYF. DNA for the CDR3: TGCGCCAGCAGCGAGGGAGGGAGCTCCTACGAGCAGTACTTC.

The CDR3 sequence: CASSLAEGDGYTF. CDR3 nucleotides: TGTGCCAGCAGCTTAGCGGAAGGGGATGGCTACACCTTC. This chain links TRBV7-9 with TRBJ1-2, with a weak D call TRBD1 (5 bases). Looked up from germline, CDR1 is SEHNR and CDR2 is FQNEAQ (reference sequence). Trimming shortened V by 0 bases and J by 6 bases, and 8 bases separated the two germline ends. The CDR3 is made up of 13 amino acids. The variable domain in full, completed from reference TRBV7-9 and TRBJ1-2, reads DTGVSQNPRHKITKRGQNVTFRCDPISEHNRLYWYRQTLGQGPEFLTYFQNEAQLEKSRLLSDRFSAERPKGSFSTLEIQRTEQGDSAMYLCASSLAEGDGYTFGSGTRLTVV.

The table lists this clone with a count of one. The rearrangement joins TRBV6-5 to TRBJ2-3; no definite D call. The germline V and J ends were trimmed by 6 bases and 1 base, with 14 bases remaining between them. The length of the CDR3 is 15 residues. CDR1 and CDR2 from the germline V gene are MNHEY and SVGAGI. Written as DNA, the CDR3 is TGTGCCAGCAGCCCTGCCCCGGGCCGCACAGATACGCAGTATTTT. The encoded protein is CASSPAPGRTDTQYF.

This chain's CDR3 is CASKTDRNYGYTF. In DNA form, the CDR3 reads TGCGCCAGCAAAACGGACAGAAACTATGGCTACACCTTC. This chain uses TRBV5-1 with TRBJ1-2, with D possibly TRBD1 on 6 matching bases. V gave up 6 bases and J gave up 2 bases, with 11 bases separating them. The CDR3 is 13 residues long. Germline values: CDR1 SGHRS, CDR2 YFSETQ.

This chain joins TRBV7-9 and TRBJ1-2; 8 bases agree with TRBD1. J gave up 0 bases and V 5 bases, and 5 bases lay outside the gene matches. The CDR3 length is 15 residues. The germline V gene encodes CDR1 SEHNR and CDR2 FQNEAQ (reference sequence). The CDR3 nucleotides are TGTGCCAGCAGCGCCCCGGGACAGGCTAACTATGGCTACACCTTC. The encoded protein is CASSAPGQANYGYTF.

The chain links TRBV7-2 to TRBJ1-5; D remains ambiguous. Germline CDR1 reads SGHTA; CDR2 reads FQGNSA. The ends were cut back, 1 base at V and 0 bases at J, with 7 bases in the middle. This CDR3 is 15 amino acids long. CDR3 loop: CASSLGPDSNQPQHF. The CDR3 DNA is TGTGCCAGCAGCTTAGGGCCTGATAGCAATCAGCCCCAGCATTTT. Full variable domain (remainder filled in from reference TRBV7-2 and TRBJ1-5): GAGVSQSPSNKVTEKGKDVELRCDPISGHTALYWYRQSLGQGLEFLIYFQGNSAPDKSGLPSDRFSAERTGGSVSTLTIQRTQQEDSAVYLCASSLGPDSNQPQHFGDGTRLSIL.